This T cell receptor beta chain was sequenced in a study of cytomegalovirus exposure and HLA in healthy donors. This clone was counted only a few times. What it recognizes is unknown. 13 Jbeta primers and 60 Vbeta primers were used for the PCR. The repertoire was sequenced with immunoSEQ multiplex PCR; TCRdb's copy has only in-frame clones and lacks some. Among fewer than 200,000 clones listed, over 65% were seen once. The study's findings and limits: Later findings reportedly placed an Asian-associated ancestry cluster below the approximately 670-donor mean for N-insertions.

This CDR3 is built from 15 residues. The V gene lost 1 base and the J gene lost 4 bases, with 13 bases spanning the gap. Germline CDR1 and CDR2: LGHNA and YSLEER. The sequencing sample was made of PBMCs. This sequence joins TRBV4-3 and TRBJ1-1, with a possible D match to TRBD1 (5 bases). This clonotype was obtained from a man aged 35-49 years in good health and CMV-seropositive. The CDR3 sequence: CASSQVQGMGTEAFF. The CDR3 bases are TGCGCCAGCAGCCAAGTCCAGGGTATGGGCACTGAAGCTTTCTTT.